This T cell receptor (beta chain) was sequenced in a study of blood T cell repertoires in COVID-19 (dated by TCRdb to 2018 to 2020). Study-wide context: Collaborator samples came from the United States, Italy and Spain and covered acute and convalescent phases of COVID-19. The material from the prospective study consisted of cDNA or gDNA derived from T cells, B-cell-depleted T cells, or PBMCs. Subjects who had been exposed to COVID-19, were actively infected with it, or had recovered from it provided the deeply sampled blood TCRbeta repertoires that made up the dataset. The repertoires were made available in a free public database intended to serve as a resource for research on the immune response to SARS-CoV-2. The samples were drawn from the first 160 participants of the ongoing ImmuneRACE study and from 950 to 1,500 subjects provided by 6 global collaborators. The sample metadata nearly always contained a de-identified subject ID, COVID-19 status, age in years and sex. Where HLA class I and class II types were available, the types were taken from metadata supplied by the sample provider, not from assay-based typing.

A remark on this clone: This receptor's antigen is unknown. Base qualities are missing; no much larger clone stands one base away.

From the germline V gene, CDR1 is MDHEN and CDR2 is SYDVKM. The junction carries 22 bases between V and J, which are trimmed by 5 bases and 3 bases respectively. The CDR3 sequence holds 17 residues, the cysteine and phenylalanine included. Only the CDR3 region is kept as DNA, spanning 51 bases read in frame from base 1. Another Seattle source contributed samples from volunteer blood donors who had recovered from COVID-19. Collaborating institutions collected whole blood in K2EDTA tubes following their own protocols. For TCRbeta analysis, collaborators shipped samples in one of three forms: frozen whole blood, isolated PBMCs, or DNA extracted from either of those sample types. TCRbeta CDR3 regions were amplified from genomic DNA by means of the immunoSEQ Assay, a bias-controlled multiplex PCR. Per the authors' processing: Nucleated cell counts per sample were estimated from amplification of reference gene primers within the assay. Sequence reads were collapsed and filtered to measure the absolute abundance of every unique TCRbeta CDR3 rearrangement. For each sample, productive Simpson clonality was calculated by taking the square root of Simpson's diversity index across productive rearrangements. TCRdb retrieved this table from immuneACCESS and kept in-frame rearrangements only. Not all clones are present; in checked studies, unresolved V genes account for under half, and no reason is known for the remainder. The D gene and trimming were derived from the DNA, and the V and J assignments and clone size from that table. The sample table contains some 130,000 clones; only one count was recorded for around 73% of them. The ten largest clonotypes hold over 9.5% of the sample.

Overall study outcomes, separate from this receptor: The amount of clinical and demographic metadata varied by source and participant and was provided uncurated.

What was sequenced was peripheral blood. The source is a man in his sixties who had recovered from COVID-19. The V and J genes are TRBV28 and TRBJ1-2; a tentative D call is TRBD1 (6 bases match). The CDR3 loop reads CASSPSGGRGEDYGYTF. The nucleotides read TGTGCCAGCAGTCCCAGCGGGGGGCGCGGTGAGGACTATGGCTACACCTTC.